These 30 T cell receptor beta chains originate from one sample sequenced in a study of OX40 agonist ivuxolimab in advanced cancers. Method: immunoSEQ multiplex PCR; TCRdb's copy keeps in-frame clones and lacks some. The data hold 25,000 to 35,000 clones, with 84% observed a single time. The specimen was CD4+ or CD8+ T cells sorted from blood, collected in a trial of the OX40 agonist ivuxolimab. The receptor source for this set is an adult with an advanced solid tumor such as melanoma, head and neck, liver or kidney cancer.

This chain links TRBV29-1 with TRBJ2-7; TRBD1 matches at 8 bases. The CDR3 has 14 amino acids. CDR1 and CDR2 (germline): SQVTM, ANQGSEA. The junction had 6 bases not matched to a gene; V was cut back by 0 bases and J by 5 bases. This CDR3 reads CSVEDGQGWDEQYF. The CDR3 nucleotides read TGCAGCGTTGAAGACGGACAGGGATGGGACGAGCAGTACTTC.

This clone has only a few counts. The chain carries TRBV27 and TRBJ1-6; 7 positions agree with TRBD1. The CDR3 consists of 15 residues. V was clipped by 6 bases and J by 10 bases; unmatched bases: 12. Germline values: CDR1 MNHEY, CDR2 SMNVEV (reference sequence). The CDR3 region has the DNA TGTGCCAGCAGGTCAGGGGGGGATGGTTTCTCACCCCTCCACTTT. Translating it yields CASRSGGDGFSPLHF.

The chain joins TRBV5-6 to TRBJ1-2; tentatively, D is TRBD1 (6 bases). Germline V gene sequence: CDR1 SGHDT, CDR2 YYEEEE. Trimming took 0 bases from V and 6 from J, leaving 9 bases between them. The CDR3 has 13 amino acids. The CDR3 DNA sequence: TGTGCCAGCAGCTTGGGGACAGACAATGGCTACACCTTC. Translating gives CASSLGTDNGYTF.

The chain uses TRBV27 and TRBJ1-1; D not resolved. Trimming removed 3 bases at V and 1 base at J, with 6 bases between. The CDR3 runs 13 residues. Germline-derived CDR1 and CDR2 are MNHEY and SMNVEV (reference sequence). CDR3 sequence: CASSFFSNTEAFF. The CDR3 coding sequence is TGTGCCAGCAGTTTTTTTTCGAACACTGAAGCTTTCTTT.

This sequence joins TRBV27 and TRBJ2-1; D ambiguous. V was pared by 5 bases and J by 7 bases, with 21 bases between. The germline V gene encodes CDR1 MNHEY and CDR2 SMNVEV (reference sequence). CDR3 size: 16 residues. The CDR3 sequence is CASSPPGSRASNEQFF. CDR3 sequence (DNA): TGTGCCAGCAGTCCCCCGGGTAGCCGAGCCTCGAATGAGCAGTTCTTC.

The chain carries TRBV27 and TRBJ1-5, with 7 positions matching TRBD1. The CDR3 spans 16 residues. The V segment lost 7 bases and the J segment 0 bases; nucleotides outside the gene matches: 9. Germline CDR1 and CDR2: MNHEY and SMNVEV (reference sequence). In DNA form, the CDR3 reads TGTGCCAGCACCCCAGGGGGTCCCTATAGCAATCAGCCCCAGCATTTT. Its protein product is CASTPGGPYSNQPQHF.

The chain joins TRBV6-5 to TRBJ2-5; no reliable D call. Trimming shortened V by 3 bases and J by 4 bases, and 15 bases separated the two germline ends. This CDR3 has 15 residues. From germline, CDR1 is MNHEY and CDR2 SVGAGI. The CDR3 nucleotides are TGTGCCAGCAGTTATAGCCCAGGTCTACGAGAGACCCAGTACTTC. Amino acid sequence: CASSYSPGLRETQYF.

This CDR3 is CASSLYQGQPKETQYF. DNA of the CDR3: TGTGCCAGCAGTTTATACCAGGGACAGCCTAAAGAGACCCAGTACTTC. This chain links TRBV27 with TRBJ2-5; 7 positions match TRBD1. The CDR3 extends over 16 amino acids. V was pared by 1 base and J by 3 bases, with 8 bases of the junction left unmatched. The germline V gene encodes CDR1 MNHEY and CDR2 SMNVEV (reference sequence).

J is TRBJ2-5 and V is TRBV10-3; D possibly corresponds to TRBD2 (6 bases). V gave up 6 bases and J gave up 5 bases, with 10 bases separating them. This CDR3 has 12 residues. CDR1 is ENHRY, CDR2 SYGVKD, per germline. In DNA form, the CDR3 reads TGTGCCATCAGGGGGGGAACGGAGACCCAGTACTTC. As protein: CAIRGGTETQYF.

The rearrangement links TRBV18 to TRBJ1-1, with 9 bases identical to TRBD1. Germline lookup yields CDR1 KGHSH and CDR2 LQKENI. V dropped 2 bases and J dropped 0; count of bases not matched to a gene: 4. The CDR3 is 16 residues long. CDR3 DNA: TGTGCCAGCTCACCAACCGGGACAGGGTTGAACACTGAAGCTTTCTTT. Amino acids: CASSPTGTGLNTEAFF.

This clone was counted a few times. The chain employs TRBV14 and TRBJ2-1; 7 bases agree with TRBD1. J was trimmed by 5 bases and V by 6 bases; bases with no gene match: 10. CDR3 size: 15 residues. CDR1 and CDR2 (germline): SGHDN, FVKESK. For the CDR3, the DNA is TGTGCCAGCAGACCCGACAGGGATAATAACAATGAGCAGTTCTTC. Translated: CASRPDRDNNNEQFF. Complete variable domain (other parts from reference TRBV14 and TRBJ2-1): EAGVTQFPSHSVIEKGQTVTLRCDPISGHDNLYWYRRVMGKEIKFLLHFVKESKQDESGMPNNRFLAERTGGTYSTLKVQPAELEDSGVYFCASRPDRDNNNEQFFGPGTRLTVL.

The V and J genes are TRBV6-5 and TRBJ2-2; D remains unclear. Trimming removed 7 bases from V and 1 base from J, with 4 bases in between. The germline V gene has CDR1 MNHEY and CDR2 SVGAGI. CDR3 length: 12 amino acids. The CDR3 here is CASTGNTGELFF. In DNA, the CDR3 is TGTGCCAGCACGGGGAACACCGGGGAGCTGTTTTTT.

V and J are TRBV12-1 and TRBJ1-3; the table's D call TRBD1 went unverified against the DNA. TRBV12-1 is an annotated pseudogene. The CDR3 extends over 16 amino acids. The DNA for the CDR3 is TGTGCCAGCAGCTTTGGCCCAGGGGGCTCTGGAAACACCATATATTTT. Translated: CASSFGPGGSGNTIYF.

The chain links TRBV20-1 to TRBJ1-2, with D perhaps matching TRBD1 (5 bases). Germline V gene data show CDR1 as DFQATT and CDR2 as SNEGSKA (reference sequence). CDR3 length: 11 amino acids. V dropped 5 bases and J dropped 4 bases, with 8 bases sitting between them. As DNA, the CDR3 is TGCAGTGCTTGGGACTTCTATGGCTACACCTTC. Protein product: CSAWDFYGYTF.

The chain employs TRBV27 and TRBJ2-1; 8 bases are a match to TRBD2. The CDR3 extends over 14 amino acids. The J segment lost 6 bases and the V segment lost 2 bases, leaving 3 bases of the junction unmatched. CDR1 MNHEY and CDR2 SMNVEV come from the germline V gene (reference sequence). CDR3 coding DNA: TGTGCCAGCAGTTTAGGACTAGCACCCAATGAGCAGTTCTTC. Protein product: CASSLGLAPNEQFF.

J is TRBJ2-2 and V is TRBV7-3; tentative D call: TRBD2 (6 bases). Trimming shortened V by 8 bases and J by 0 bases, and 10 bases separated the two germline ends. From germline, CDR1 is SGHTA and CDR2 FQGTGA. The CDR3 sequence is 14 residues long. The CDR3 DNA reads TGTGCCAGCCGAGCGGGCCCGAACACCGGGGAGCTGTTTTTT. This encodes CASRAGPNTGELFF.

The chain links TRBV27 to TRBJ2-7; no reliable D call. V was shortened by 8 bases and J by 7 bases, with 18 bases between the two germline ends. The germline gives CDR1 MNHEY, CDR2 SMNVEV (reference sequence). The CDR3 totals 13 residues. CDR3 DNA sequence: TGTGCCAGCTGCCCAGCCCAGACGGGTGAGCAGTACTTC. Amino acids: CASCPAQTGEQYF.

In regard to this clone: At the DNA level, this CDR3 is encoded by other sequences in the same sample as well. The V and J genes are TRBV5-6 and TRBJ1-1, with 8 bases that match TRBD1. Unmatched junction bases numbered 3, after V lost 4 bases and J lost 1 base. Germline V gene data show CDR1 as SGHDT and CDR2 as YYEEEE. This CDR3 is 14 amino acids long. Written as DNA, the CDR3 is TGTGCCAGCAGCCTGGGGACAGGGAACACTGAAGCTTTCTTT. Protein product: CASSLGTGNTEAFF.

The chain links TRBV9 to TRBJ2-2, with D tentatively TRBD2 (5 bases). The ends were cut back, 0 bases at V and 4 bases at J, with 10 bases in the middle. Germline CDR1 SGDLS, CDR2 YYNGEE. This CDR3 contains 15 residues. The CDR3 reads CASSVGWESTGELFF. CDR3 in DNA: TGTGCCAGCAGCGTAGGATGGGAGAGCACCGGGGAGCTGTTTTTT.

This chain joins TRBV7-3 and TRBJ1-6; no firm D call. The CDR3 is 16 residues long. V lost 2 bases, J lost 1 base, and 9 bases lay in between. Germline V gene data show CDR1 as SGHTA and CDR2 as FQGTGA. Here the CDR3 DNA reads TGTGCCAGCAGCTTAGGAGCCGTATCCTATAATTCACCCCTCCACTTT. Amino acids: CASSLGAVSYNSPLHF.

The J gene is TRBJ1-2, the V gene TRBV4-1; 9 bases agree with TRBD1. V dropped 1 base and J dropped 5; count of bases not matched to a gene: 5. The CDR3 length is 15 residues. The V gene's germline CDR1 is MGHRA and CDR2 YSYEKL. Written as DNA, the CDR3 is TGCGCCAGCAGCCAAGTACCGGGACAGGGTTATGGCTACACCTTC. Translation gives CASSQVPGQGYGYTF.

CDR3 sequence: CASSQGGLAGGPNTGELFF. DNA of the CDR3: TGCGCCAGCAGCCAAGGTGGGCTAGCGGGAGGACCGAACACCGGGGAGCTGTTTTTT. The chain carries TRBV4-1 and TRBJ2-2; 11 bases fit TRBD2. Germline lookup yields CDR1 MGHRA and CDR2 YSYEKL. The CDR3 is 19 amino acids. With V trimmed by 1 base and J by 0 bases, 7 bases remained unmatched.

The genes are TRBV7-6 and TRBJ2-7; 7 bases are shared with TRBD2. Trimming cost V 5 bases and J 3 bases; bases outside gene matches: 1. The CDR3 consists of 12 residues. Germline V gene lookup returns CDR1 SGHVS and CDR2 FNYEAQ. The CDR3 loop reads CASSGGDYEQYF. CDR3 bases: TGTGCCAGCAGCGGGGGGGACTACGAGCAGTACTTC.

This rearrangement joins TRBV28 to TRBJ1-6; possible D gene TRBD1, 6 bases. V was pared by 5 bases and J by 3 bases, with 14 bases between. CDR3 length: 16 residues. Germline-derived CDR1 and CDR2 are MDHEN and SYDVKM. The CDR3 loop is CASSLRTAFYNSPLHF. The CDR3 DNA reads TGTGCCAGCAGTCTCCGGACAGCTTTCTATAATTCACCCCTCCACTTT.

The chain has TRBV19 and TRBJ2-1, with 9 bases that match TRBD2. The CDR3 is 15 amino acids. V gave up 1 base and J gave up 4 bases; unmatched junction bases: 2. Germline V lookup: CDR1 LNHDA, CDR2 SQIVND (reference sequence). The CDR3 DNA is TGTGCCAGTAGTATAGTAGCGGGAGAGTACAATGAGCAGTTCTTC. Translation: CASSIVAGEYNEQFF.

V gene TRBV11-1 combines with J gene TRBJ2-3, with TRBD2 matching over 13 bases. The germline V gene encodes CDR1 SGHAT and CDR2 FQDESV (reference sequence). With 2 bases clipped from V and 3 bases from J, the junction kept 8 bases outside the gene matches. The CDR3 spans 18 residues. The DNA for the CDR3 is TGTGCCAGCAGCTTACGAGGGTGGACTAGCGGGAGTACAGATACGCAGTATTTT. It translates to CASSLRGWTSGSTDTQYF.

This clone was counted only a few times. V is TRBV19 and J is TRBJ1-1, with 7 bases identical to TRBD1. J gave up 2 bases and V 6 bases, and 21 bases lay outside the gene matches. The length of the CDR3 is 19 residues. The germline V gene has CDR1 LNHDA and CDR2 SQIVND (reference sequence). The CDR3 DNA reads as TGTGCCAGTAGGTGGGACAGAAGAGGTCTACATGAAATCAACACTGAAGCTTTCTTT. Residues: CASRWDRRGLHEINTEAFF.

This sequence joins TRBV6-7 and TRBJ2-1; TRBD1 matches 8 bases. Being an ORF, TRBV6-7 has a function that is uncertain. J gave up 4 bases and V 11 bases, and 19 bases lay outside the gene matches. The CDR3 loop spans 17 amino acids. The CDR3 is CAASPRPQGAHYNEQFF. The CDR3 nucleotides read TGTGCCGCCTCGCCCCGGCCTCAGGGGGCGCATTACAATGAGCAGTTCTTC.

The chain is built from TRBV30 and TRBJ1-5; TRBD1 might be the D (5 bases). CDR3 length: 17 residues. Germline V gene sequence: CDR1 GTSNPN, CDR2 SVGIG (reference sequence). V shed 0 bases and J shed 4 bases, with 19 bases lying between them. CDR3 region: CAWSVTKTGTVNQPQHF. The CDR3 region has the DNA TGTGCCTGGAGTGTGACCAAAACCGGGACCGTGAATCAGCCCCAGCATTTT. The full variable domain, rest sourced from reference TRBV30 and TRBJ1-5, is SQTIHQWPATLVQPVGSPLSLECTVEGTSNPNLYWYRQAAGRGLQLLFYSVGIGQISSEVPQNLSASRPQDRQFILSSKKLLLSDSGFYLCAWSVTKTGTVNQPQHFGDGTRLSIL.

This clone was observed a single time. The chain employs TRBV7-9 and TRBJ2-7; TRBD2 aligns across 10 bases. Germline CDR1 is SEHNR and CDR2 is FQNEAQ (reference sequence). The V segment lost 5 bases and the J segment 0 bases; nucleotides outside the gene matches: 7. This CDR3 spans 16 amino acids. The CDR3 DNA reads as TGTGCCAGCAGCCTCCGTCTAGCGGGAGCCTCCTACGAGCAGTACTTC. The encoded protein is CASSLRLAGASYEQYF.